Here is one T cell receptor beta chain with its context. Its antigen is not known. Trimming at V came to 0 bases and at J to 8 bases, leaving 7 bases not matched to a gene. Germline CDR1 is KGHSH and CDR2 is LQKENI. CDR3 length: 16 residues. This entry belongs to a study of cytomegalovirus exposure and HLA in healthy donors. Study conclusions and caveats: Per published reports, the classifier diagnosed cytomegalovirus status with high specificity and sensitivity. When analyzed later, the rates of TCR association showed variation by HLA locus, with DRB1 the most and HLA-C the fewest.

Use of 60 Vbeta and 13 Jbeta primers characterized the PCR. The data were produced by immunoSEQ multiplex PCR, yet TCRdb's version contains in-frame clones alone and is incomplete. The table has nearly 110,000 clones, just over 70% seen once. This TCR was recovered from a boy aged 10-17 years in good health and CMV-seronegative. The chain joins TRBV18 to TRBJ2-1, with 10 nucleotides matching TRBD2. The specimen sequenced was PBMCs. The CDR3 DNA follows: TGTGCCAGCTCACCACCGAGCGGGGGGGGAATCGATGAGCAGTTCTTC. Its protein is CASSPPSGGGIDEQFF.